This T cell receptor (beta chain) originates from a study of blood T cell repertoires in COVID-19. Study as a whole: Donors in the United States, Italy and Spain gave samples during acute or convalescent COVID-19. From T cells, B-cell-depleted T cells, or PBMCs came the material, which was cDNA or gDNA.

Under the authors' procedure: Scientists estimated how many nucleated cells there were by amplifying reference gene primers. Sequenced by immunoSEQ multiplex PCR; TCRdb stores in-frame clones only, minus some. V and J calls and clone size are as listed in that table; D and trimming were resolved from the DNA. The sample shows hundreds of thousands of clones, approximately 87% of them seen only once. Per the germline V gene, CDR1 is LNHDA and CDR2 is SQIVND (reference sequence). The CDR3 runs 15 residues. Trimming took 7 bases from V and 7 from J; bases not matched to a gene: 12. The TCR sequence derives from a human donor in a cohort sampled during active COVID-19. The sample comprised peripheral blood. The chain is built from TRBV19 and TRBJ2-1; 8 bases fit TRBD2. The CDR3 DNA reads as TGTGCCAGTACTGAATTGGCGGGAGGTAGAAATGAGCAGTTCTTC. The encoded protein is CASTELAGGRNEQFF.